The rows below give T cell receptor beta chains drawn from one sample of a study of shared clonotypes between healthy human individuals. Here immunoSEQ multiplex PCR was the method, and the copy in TCRdb shows in-frame clones only, minus some. The sample has roughly 2.5 million clones, over 85% seen once. The sample consisted of naive CD4+ T cells sorted from blood. These receptors came from a man between 18 and 29 years old in good health. Both conserved end residues are part of each CDR3. D genes are given only for firm matches. Expanded clones are given a class, and other clones once, few, many or no size at all.

CDR3 DNA: TGTGCCAGCAGCTTGGAGGCGGGGTACTATGGCTACACCTTC
CDR3 protein: CASSLEAGYYGYTF
D gene: NA
clone size: NA
V gene: TRBV5-4
J gene: TRBJ1-2

CDR3 DNA: TGCGCCAGCAGTTTAGGGACAGCGGCCTACGAGCAGTACTTC
CDR3 protein: CASSLGTAAYEQYF
D gene: TRBD1
clone size: NA
V gene: TRBV5-1
J gene: TRBJ2-7

CDR3 DNA: TGCGCCAGCAGCCAAAGTAGCGGGAGGGCAGATACGCAGTATTTT
CDR3 protein: CASSQSSGRADTQYF
D gene: TRBD2
clone size: NA
V gene: TRBV4-3
J gene: TRBJ2-3

CDR3 DNA: TGTGCCAGTAGTCAGGGACTATTGGAGACCCAGTACTTC
CDR3 protein: CASSQGLLETQYF
D gene: TRBD2
clone size: NA
V gene: TRBV19
J gene: TRBJ2-5

CDR3 DNA: TGTGCCATCAGGAAGGGAGAGGGAGGGACAGCCAACACCGGGGAGCTGTTTTTT
CDR3 protein: CAIRKGEGGTANTGELFF
D gene: NA
clone size: once
V gene: TRBV10-3
J gene: TRBJ2-2

CDR3 DNA: TGCGCCAGCAGCTCAGGGGTTCAAGAGACCCAGTACTTC
CDR3 protein: CASSSGVQETQYF
D gene: NA
clone size: NA
V gene: TRBV5-1
J gene: TRBJ2-5

CDR3 DNA: TGTGCCAGCAGCCCCAGGGGGCGAGGGGACACTGAAGCTTTCTTT
CDR3 protein: CASSPRGRGDTEAFF
D gene: TRBD1
clone size: once
V gene: TRBV7-3
J gene: TRBJ1-1

CDR3 DNA: TGTGCCAGCAGTTTTTGGGGGCCTGACACCGGGGAGCTGTTTTTT
CDR3 protein: CASSFWGPDTGELFF
D gene: NA
clone size: NA
V gene: TRBV27
J gene: TRBJ2-2

CDR3 DNA: TGTGCCAGCAGCTTAGGGCGGCCTAGCGCAGATACGCAGTATTTT
CDR3 protein: CASSLGRPSADTQYF
D gene: NA
clone size: NA
V gene: TRBV7-2
J gene: TRBJ2-3

CDR3 DNA: TGTGCCATCAGTGATTTGGTAGCGGGGTCAGAGACCCAGTACTTC
CDR3 protein: CAISDLVAGSETQYF
D gene: TRBD2
clone size: NA
V gene: TRBV10-3
J gene: TRBJ2-5

CDR3 DNA: TGTGCCTGGAGTAACACCAGGGGGTGGTCTGAAGCTTTCTTT
CDR3 protein: CAWSNTRGWSEAFF
D gene: TRBD1
clone size: NA
V gene: TRBV30
J gene: TRBJ1-1

CDR3 DNA: TGTGCCAGCGCAAGACAGGCAGCAGATACGCAGTATTTT
CDR3 protein: CASARQAADTQYF
D gene: NA
clone size: NA
V gene: TRBV18
J gene: TRBJ2-3

CDR3 DNA: TGTGCCAGCAGTGCCACGTCAGGGTTGCCTGGGGCCAACGTCCTGACTTTC
CDR3 protein: CASSATSGLPGANVLTF
D gene: NA
clone size: NA
V gene: TRBV27
J gene: TRBJ2-6

CDR3 DNA: TGCGCCAGCAGCTTGGAAGGGACCGGGTGGTATTTT
CDR3 protein: CASSLEGTGWYF
D gene: NA
clone size: NA
V gene: TRBV5-1
J gene: TRBJ2-3

CDR3 DNA: TGTGCCAGCAGCAAAGGCGGGAAGACCAAAAACATTCAGTACTTC
CDR3 protein: CASSKGGKTKNIQYF
D gene: NA
clone size: once
V gene: TRBV21-1
J gene: TRBJ2-4

CDR3 DNA: TGTGCCAGCAGCAAGAGACCAGACAGATTCCAAGAGACCCAGTACTTC
CDR3 protein: CASSKRPDRFQETQYF
D gene: NA
clone size: NA
V gene: TRBV5-4
J gene: TRBJ2-5

CDR3 DNA: TGCGCCAGCAGCCCGACTAGTGACGGAGGAGAGCAGTTCTTC
CDR3 protein: CASSPTSDGGEQFF
D gene: NA
clone size: NA
V gene: TRBV5-1
J gene: TRBJ2-1

CDR3 DNA: TGTGCCAGCATGAGGGTGATAGCCGACACCGGGGAGCTGTTTTTT
CDR3 protein: CASMRVIADTGELFF
D gene: NA
clone size: once
V gene: TRBV6-4
J gene: TRBJ2-2

CDR3 DNA: TGTGCCAGCAGTTACTCGGGGGCTCAAGAAAAACTGTTTTTT
CDR3 protein: CASSYSGAQEKLFF
D gene: NA
clone size: NA
V gene: TRBV6-6
J gene: TRBJ1-4

CDR3 DNA: TGTGCCTGGAGTCCGGACCTTAATTCACCCCTCCACTTT
CDR3 protein: CAWSPDLNSPLHF
D gene: NA
clone size: few
V gene: TRBV30
J gene: TRBJ1-6

CDR3 DNA: TGTGCCAGCAGCTTAAGGCAGTTCGGGGAGCTGTTTTTT
CDR3 protein: CASSLRQFGELFF
D gene: NA
clone size: NA
V gene: TRBV7-2
J gene: TRBJ2-2

CDR3 DNA: TGTGCCAGCAGACCTAACAGGGATAGCAATCAGCCCCAGCATTTT
CDR3 protein: CASRPNRDSNQPQHF
D gene: NA
clone size: NA
V gene: TRBV2
J gene: TRBJ1-5

CDR3 DNA: TGCGCCAGCAGCTTAGACGCGATTAACTATGGCTACACCTTC
CDR3 protein: CASSLDAINYGYTF
D gene: NA
clone size: NA
V gene: TRBV5-1
J gene: TRBJ1-2

CDR3 DNA: TGTGCCAGCAGCTTACTGGGGACAGGGGAAGATCAGCCCCAGCATTTT
CDR3 protein: CASSLLGTGEDQPQHF
D gene: TRBD1
clone size: NA
V gene: TRBV5-6
J gene: TRBJ1-5

CDR3 DNA: TGTGCCAGTAGTACCGCTCACAAGACAGGGACCGGGGAGCTGTTTTTT
CDR3 protein: CASSTAHKTGTGELFF
D gene: TRBD1
clone size: NA
V gene: TRBV19
J gene: TRBJ2-2

CDR3 DNA: TGTGCCAGCAGCTTAGCGCCGACTAGCGGCACCGGGGAGCTGTTTTTT
CDR3 protein: CASSLAPTSGTGELFF
D gene: TRBD2
clone size: NA
V gene: TRBV7-2
J gene: TRBJ2-2

CDR3 DNA: TGCGCCAGCAGTGAGTCGGGGCGGGGGACCACAGATACGCAGTATTTT
CDR3 protein: CASSESGRGTTDTQYF
D gene: TRBD2
clone size: NA
V gene: TRBV10-1
J gene: TRBJ2-3

CDR3 DNA: TGTGCCAGCAGCAGTCCGGTCCTGTACCAAGAGACCCAGTACTTC
CDR3 protein: CASSSPVLYQETQYF
D gene: NA
clone size: NA
V gene: TRBV7-2
J gene: TRBJ2-5

CDR3 DNA: TGCGCCAGCAGCTTGGACAGTGGGGAGACCCAGTACTTC
CDR3 protein: CASSLDSGETQYF
D gene: NA
clone size: NA
V gene: TRBV5-1
J gene: TRBJ2-5

CDR3 DNA: TGTGCCAGCAGCTCACAGGGAGAAACCCAGTACTTC
CDR3 protein: CASSSQGETQYF
D gene: NA
clone size: NA
V gene: TRBV7-8
J gene: TRBJ2-5

CDR3 DNA: TGTGCCAGTCCGCCGGGGGGGCTGTCTTCACCCCTCCACTTT
CDR3 protein: CASPPGGLSSPLHF
D gene: NA
clone size: NA
V gene: TRBV7-4
J gene: TRBJ1-6

CDR3 DNA: TGTGCCAGCAACAGGTTCTACGAGCAGTACTTC
CDR3 protein: CASNRFYEQYF
D gene: NA
clone size: NA
V gene: TRBV6-6
J gene: TRBJ2-7

CDR3 DNA: TGTGCCAGCAGGGAGGGACTAGTGTTTCCCGGGGAGCTGTTTTTT
CDR3 protein: CASREGLVFPGELFF
D gene: TRBD2
clone size: once
V gene: TRBV5-6
J gene: TRBJ2-2

CDR3 DNA: TGTGCCAGTAGTCCTCAAGGGGAGACCCAGTACTTC
CDR3 protein: CASSPQGETQYF
D gene: NA
clone size: NA
V gene: TRBV19
J gene: TRBJ2-5

CDR3 DNA: TGCGCCAGCAGCCGGGACGGAAGCTCCTACGAGCAGTACTTC
CDR3 protein: CASSRDGSSYEQYF
D gene: NA
clone size: NA
V gene: TRBV5-1
J gene: TRBJ2-7

CDR3 DNA: TGTGCCAGTAGTATAGGACCCTCTTCTGGTTCACCCCTCCACTTT
CDR3 protein: CASSIGPSSGSPLHF
D gene: NA
clone size: few
V gene: TRBV19
J gene: TRBJ1-6

CDR3 DNA: TGTGCCAGCAGCCGCGGGGCCGGAGATACGCAGTATTTT
CDR3 protein: CASSRGAGDTQYF
D gene: NA
clone size: once
V gene: TRBV5-4
J gene: TRBJ2-3

CDR3 DNA: TGTGCCAGCAGCTCCCTCGGCACCGGAGGGGGAGAGCAGTACTTC
CDR3 protein: CASSSLGTGGGEQYF
D gene: NA
clone size: NA
V gene: TRBV5-4
J gene: TRBJ2-7

CDR3 DNA: TGTGCCACCAGCCTACGGGGGGCCGAGACCCAGTACTTC
CDR3 protein: CATSLRGAETQYF
D gene: NA
clone size: NA
V gene: TRBV15
J gene: TRBJ2-5

CDR3 DNA: TGTGCCAGCAGCCTAATGGGGGACAGTGCACCCCAAGAGACCCAGTACTTC
CDR3 protein: CASSLMGDSAPQETQYF
D gene: TRBD1
clone size: once
V gene: TRBV7-3
J gene: TRBJ2-5

CDR3 DNA: TGTGCCAGCAGCGCCGGGACAGGAGACTACGAGCAGTACTTC
CDR3 protein: CASSAGTGDYEQYF
D gene: TRBD1
clone size: NA
V gene: TRBV9
J gene: TRBJ2-7

CDR3 DNA: TGTGCCAGTAAACCGCGGGAGGTCACCGGGGAGCTGTTTTTT
CDR3 protein: CASKPREVTGELFF
D gene: TRBD2
clone size: NA
V gene: TRBV19
J gene: TRBJ2-2

CDR3 DNA: TGTGCCAGCAGGGACAGGGGGAACACTGAAGCTTTCTTT
CDR3 protein: CASRDRGNTEAFF
D gene: TRBD1
clone size: few
V gene: TRBV2
J gene: TRBJ1-1

CDR3 DNA: TGTGCCAGCAGCCCTTCGGGTAGGGCGAACACCGGGGAGCTGTTTTTT
CDR3 protein: CASSPSGRANTGELFF
D gene: NA
clone size: once
V gene: TRBV7-9
J gene: TRBJ2-2

CDR3 DNA: TGTGCCAGCTTTGGGGACAGGGACACAGATACGCAGTATTTT
CDR3 protein: CASFGDRDTDTQYF
D gene: TRBD1
clone size: NA
V gene: TRBV28
J gene: TRBJ2-3

CDR3 DNA: TGCGCCAGCAGCTCCCGAGAGACCCAGTACTTC
CDR3 protein: CASSSRETQYF
D gene: NA
clone size: few
V gene: TRBV5-1
J gene: TRBJ2-5

CDR3 DNA: TGTGCCAGCAGCATGGATAAGGGCGACACAGATACGCAGTATTTT
CDR3 protein: CASSMDKGDTDTQYF
D gene: NA
clone size: NA
V gene: TRBV21-1
J gene: TRBJ2-3

CDR3 DNA: TGCGCCAGCAGCCAACTAGCGGGAGGTCTCTACGAGCAGTACTTC
CDR3 protein: CASSQLAGGLYEQYF
D gene: TRBD2
clone size: NA
V gene: TRBV4-3
J gene: TRBJ2-7

CDR3 DNA: TGTGCCAGCGAATTGGCAGGTAGGGAGCAGTACTTC
CDR3 protein: CASELAGREQYF
D gene: NA
clone size: NA
V gene: TRBV11-2
J gene: TRBJ2-7

CDR3 DNA: TGTGCCAGCAAACAAGCCACGACAGCCGGCTACACCTTC
CDR3 protein: CASKQATTAGYTF
D gene: NA
clone size: NA
V gene: TRBV2
J gene: TRBJ1-2

CDR3 DNA: TGTGCCAGCAGTTTATTCCTTAATGAAAAACTGTTTTTT
CDR3 protein: CASSLFLNEKLFF
D gene: NA
clone size: NA
V gene: TRBV27
J gene: TRBJ1-4

CDR3 DNA: TGTGCTAGTGGTTTCATTCTCGGAGGGAGCTCCTACGAGCAGTACTTC
CDR3 protein: CASGFILGGSSYEQYF
D gene: NA
clone size: NA
V gene: TRBV12-5
J gene: TRBJ2-7

CDR3 DNA: TGTGCCAGCAGCTTTCTTCGGGACGGATACAATGAGCAGTTCTTC
CDR3 protein: CASSFLRDGYNEQFF
D gene: NA
clone size: NA
V gene: TRBV7-2
J gene: TRBJ2-1

CDR3 DNA: TGCGCCAGCAGCAGGCAACAGGAAAGCTATGGCTACACCTTC
CDR3 protein: CASSRQQESYGYTF
D gene: NA
clone size: NA
V gene: TRBV5-1
J gene: TRBJ1-2

CDR3 DNA: TGTGCCAGTAGTATAGTTGGAAGCCTGCCAAATCAGCCCCAGCATTTT
CDR3 protein: CASSIVGSLPNQPQHF
D gene: NA
clone size: NA
V gene: TRBV19
J gene: TRBJ1-5